This T cell receptor (beta chain) was documented in a study of blood T cell repertoires in COVID-19. Looking at the study overall: Samples of COVID-19 (acute and convalescent) were obtained from the United States, Italy and Spain. T cells, B-cell-depleted T cells, or PBMCs provided the cDNA or gDNA that served as material.

The CDR3 is 15 amino acids. V lost 0 bases, J lost 5 bases, and 14 bases lay in between. Germline CDR1 reads MNHEY; CDR2 reads SVGAGI. Per the original methods: Reference gene primer amplification gave estimated nucleated cell counts. The protocol was immunoSEQ multiplex PCR, while the TCRdb copy is restricted to in-frame clones and leaves out a portion. V and J calls and clone size follow that table, whereas D and trimming were derived from the DNA. The sample carries about 360,000 clones, about 88% recorded once. The chain links TRBV6-5 to TRBJ2-7, with D uncertain. Sample: peripheral blood. This sequence was found in a woman aged 55-70 years with COVID-19, enrolled during active disease. CDR3 sequence: CASSYSSASLNEQYF. In DNA form, the CDR3 reads TGTGCCAGCAGTTACTCGAGCGCCTCTCTGAACGAGCAGTACTTC.